What follows is one T cell receptor beta chain and its context. Its binding antigen is unknown. Nothing much larger sits one base from this clone, and base qualities are not available. One collaborating source in Seattle enrolled patients during active infection and followed them longitudinally through the course of disease. The collaborating institutions used their own protocols to collect whole blood in K2EDTA tubes. For TCRbeta analysis, collaborators shipped samples as frozen whole blood, isolated PBMCs, or DNA extracted from either of those sample types. The immunoSEQ Assay, a bias-controlled multiplex PCR, was used to amplify TCRbeta CDR3 regions from genomic DNA. The source study handled its data this way. Nucleated cell counts per sample were estimated from amplification of reference gene primers within the assay. Sequence reads were collapsed and filtered to measure the absolute abundance of every unique TCRbeta CDR3 rearrangement. For each sample, productive Simpson clonality was calculated as the square root of Simpson's diversity index across productive rearrangements. Here the immuneACCESS table is served through TCRdb, limited to in-frame sequences with V and J called. Missing clones are a known gap in these copies; in checked studies unresolved V genes cover under half, and the rest lacks a known reason. V and J calls and clone size are copied from that table; D and trimming were computed from the DNA. For this sample the table gives about 440,000 clones, of which more than 70% were detected only once. The top ten clonotypes cover approximately 12% of the sample.

Trimmed from V: 6 bases; trimmed from J: 2 bases; junction bases lacking a gene match: 7. In the germline V gene, CDR1 corresponds to SNHLY and CDR2 to FYNNEI. Inclusive of the bounding cysteine and phenylalanine, the CDR3 is 15 residues long. Left in the record is the CDR3 DNA by itself, 45 bases read in frame from the first base. This specimen belongs to a study of blood T cell repertoires in COVID-19 (dated by TCRdb to 2018 to 2020). As for the study more broadly: Samples from collaborators originated in the United States, Italy and Spain and spanned both the acute and convalescent phases of COVID-19. Nearly every sample came with metadata listing a de-identified subject ID, COVID-19 status, age in years and sex. Subjects who had been exposed to COVID-19, were actively infected with it, or had recovered from it provided the deeply sampled blood TCRbeta repertoires that made up the dataset. The prospective study material was composed of cDNA or gDNA derived from T cells, B-cell-depleted T cells, or PBMCs. Where HLA class I and class II types were available, the types were taken from metadata supplied by the sample provider, not from assay-based typing. The samples were drawn from two sources: the first 160 participants of the ongoing ImmuneRACE study, and fewer than 1,500 subjects contributed by 6 global collaborators. The repertoires were released in a freely available public database intended as a resource for research on the immune response to SARS-CoV-2.

What the work shows at the level of the full study, not this receptor alone: The quantity of clinical and demographic metadata differed by source and by participant and was supplied without curation.

This receptor chain uses TRBV2 and TRBJ2-1; 7 bases in between match TRBD1. The sequencing input was peripheral blood. The sequence was collected from a woman aged 45-60 years with COVID-19, enrolled during active disease. The encoded CDR3 is CASSPQGVTYNEQFF. The DNA reads as follows: TGTGCCAGCAGCCCGCAGGGGGTTACCTACAATGAGCAGTTCTTC.